Below, 7 T cell receptor beta chains from the same sample are listed, as sequenced in a study of CD8 T cells in Susac syndrome (dated by TCRdb to about 2019). Receptors were amplified or captured by the immunoSEQ multiplex PCR assay. RNA was extracted using the RNeasy kit, and about 0.5 to 1 ug of the RNA was reverse transcribed with random hexamers. Using fastp trimming at Q25 and MiXCR clonotype assembly, TCRdb reanalyzed the public sequencing data and kept in-frame beta chains. For every CDR3 protein sequence, its rows merge into one entry that carries the most common genes and DNA. For this sample the table gives about 83,000 distinct CDR3 sequences, of which about 96% were detected only once. The ten biggest clones cover approximately 0.42% of the sample. Material: CD8+ T cells from PBMCs. Source of these receptors: a human donor with Susac syndrome.

The rearrangement links TRBV19 to TRBJ1-1; possible D gene TRBD1, 5 bases. The ends were cut back, 9 bases at V and 6 bases at J, with 14 bases in the middle. This CDR3 spans 12 amino acids. The germline V gene has CDR1 LNHDA and CDR2 SQIVND (reference sequence). The CDR3 DNA reads TGTGCCAGCCACCTGAGGGACCCTGAAGCTTTCTTT. It encodes CASHLRDPEAFF. The full variable domain, with the rest looked up from reference TRBV19 and TRBJ1-1, is DGGITQSPKYLFRKEGQNVTLSCEQNLNHDAMYWYRQDPGQGLRLIYYSQIVNDFQKGDIAEGYSVSREKKESFPLTVTSAQKNPTAFYLCASHLRDPEAFFGQGTRLTVV.

The J gene is TRBJ1-4, the V gene TRBV7-6, with 8 bases aligning to TRBD1. The V segment lost 1 base and the J segment 10 bases; nucleotides outside the gene matches: 11. The CDR3 consists of 16 residues. The germline CDR1 and CDR2 sequences are SGHVS and FNYEAQ. Here the CDR3 reads CASSLGGPDRDGKLFF. DNA of the CDR3: TGTGCCAGCAGCTTAGGAGGCCCGGACAGGGACGGAAAACTGTTTTTT.

This chain links TRBV29-1 with TRBJ2-7; D is perhaps TRBD1 or TRBD2 (9 bases each). The V end lost 6 bases, the J end lost 1 base, and 16 bases lay between the germline ends. Per germline, CDR1 SQVTM and CDR2 ANQGSEA. The CDR3 is made up of 14 amino acids. The CDR3 DNA reads as TGCAGCGTCCTAGCGGGACAGGGTTCCTACGAGCAGTACTTC. Protein sequence: CSVLAGQGSYEQYF.

This clonotype occurred once. This chain connects TRBV7-9 to TRBJ2-7, with D hard to call. The germline V gene has CDR1 SEHNR and CDR2 FQNEAQ (reference sequence). Trimming took 5 bases from V and 7 from J, leaving 9 bases between them. The CDR3 has 11 residues. CDR3 residues: CASSLLEEQYF. The CDR3 DNA reads as TGTGCCAGCAGCCTCCTGGAAGAGCAGTACTTC. Looking up the rest from reference TRBV7-9 and TRBJ2-7 gives the full variable domain: DTGVSQNPRHKITKRGQNVTFRCDPISEHNRLYWYRQTLGQGPEFLTYFQNEAQLEKSRLLSDRFSAERPKGSFSTLEIQRTEQGDSAMYLCASSLLEEQYFGPGTRLTVT.

J is TRBJ2-7 and V is TRBV20-1, with D tentatively TRBD1 or TRBD2 (5 bases each). CDR1 is DFQATT, CDR2 SNEGSKA, per germline (reference sequence). Between the trimmed V and J ends, which lost 5 bases and 0 bases, there was a span of 20 bases. The CDR3 length is 16 residues. This CDR3 is CSALDPGRRFSYEQYF. The CDR3 DNA sequence: TGCAGTGCTCTAGACCCGGGACGGCGATTCTCCTACGAGCAGTACTTC.

The chain carries TRBV7-9 and TRBJ2-2; D remains ambiguous. Germline V lookup: CDR1 SEHNR, CDR2 FQNEAQ (reference sequence). V lost 1 base and J 5 bases, leaving 8 bases between the germline ends. This CDR3 comprises 14 residues. CDR3 amino acids: CASSLGGRTGELFF. Written as DNA, the CDR3 is TGTGCCAGCAGCTTAGGAGGACGAACCGGGGAGCTGTTTTTT.

The gene calls are TRBV3-1 and TRBJ2-2; D may match TRBD1 or TRBD2 (7 bases each). Per germline, CDR1 LGHDT and CDR2 YNNKEL (reference sequence). This CDR3 has 16 residues. V was clipped by 5 bases and J by 0 bases, with 13 bases between them. CDR3 nucleotides: TGTGCCAGCAGCGGCGGGGGACAGTCGAACACCGGGGAGCTGTTTTTT. Its protein is CASSGGGQSNTGELFF. Complete variable domain (other parts from reference TRBV3-1 and TRBJ2-2): DTAVSQTPKYLVTQMGNDKSIKCEQNLGHDTMYWYKQDSKKFLKIMFSYNNKELIINETVPNRFSPKSPDKAHLNLHINSLELGDSAVYFCASSGGGQSNTGELFFGEGSRLTVL.